This TCR beta chain appears in the sequencing data of a study of HIV-infected patients and healthy controls. Using its own MiXCR run on the 5' RACE reads, TCRdb lists one record per CDR3 protein. The repertoire consists of approximately 64,000 distinct CDR3 sequences, with 15% to 20% occurring once and the leading ten covering 1.4% to 1.5%. CDR1 is DFQATT, CDR2 SNEGSKA, per germline (reference sequence). This CDR3 region has 16 residues. The V gene lost 3 bases and the J gene lost 0 bases, with 18 bases spanning the gap. The J gene is TRBJ2-7, the V gene TRBV20-1, with a tentative D call TRBD2 (5 bases). Sequencing input: CD4+ T cells from blood. The sequence derives from a human donor in good health. The CDR3 loop reads CSASSPARGSSYEQYF. CDR3 nucleotides: TGCAGTGCTAGTTCTCCCGCCCGGGGTAGCTCCTACGAGCAGTACTTC.